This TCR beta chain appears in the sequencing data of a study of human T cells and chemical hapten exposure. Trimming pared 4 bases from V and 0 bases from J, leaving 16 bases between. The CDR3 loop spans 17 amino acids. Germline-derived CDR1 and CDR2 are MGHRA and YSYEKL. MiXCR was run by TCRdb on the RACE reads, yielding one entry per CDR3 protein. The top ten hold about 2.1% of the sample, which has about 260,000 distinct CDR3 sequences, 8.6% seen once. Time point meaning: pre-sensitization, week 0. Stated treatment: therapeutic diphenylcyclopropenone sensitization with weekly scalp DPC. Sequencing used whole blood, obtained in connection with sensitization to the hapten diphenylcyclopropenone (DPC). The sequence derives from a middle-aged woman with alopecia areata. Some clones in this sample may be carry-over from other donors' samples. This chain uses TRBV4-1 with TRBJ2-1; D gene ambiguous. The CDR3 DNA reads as TGCGCCAGCAGCCCACGGTCGTGGACGAGCTCCTACAATGAGCAGTTCTTC. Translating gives CASSPRSWTSSYNEQFF.